This record covers a single TCR beta chain. The target of this receptor is not known. Base quality data are lacking; no much larger clone is found one base away. These data come from a study of cytomegalovirus exposure and HLA in healthy donors (dated by TCRdb to about 2017). Looking at the study overall: An earlier analysis of roughly 630 of the donors reported 250 to 350 Gb of sequence data and around 110 million unique TCR beta sequences from 150 million to 200 million T cells. Because of strong linkage in the cohort, roughly five DR-DQ haplotypes were treated as single units for association and clustering. The study combined high-throughput TCR immunosequencing, statistical association of individual TCRs with disease status, and machine learning to predict cytomegalovirus infection status. Of the approximately 400 genotyped donors, more than 75% were placed in the genetic ancestry cluster associated with self-reported Caucasian donors. Besides the first cohort of some 670 subjects, a separate validation cohort made up of roughly 120 different subjects was used. The study aimed to test whether cataloging public T cell receptors could reveal signatures of past pathogen exposure. A later genetic analysis used genome-wide SNP genotypes for about 55% of the 666 donors, treating that subset as a discovery cohort. All discovery cohort repertoires had been generated on a single sequencing platform. The number of donors typed differed by locus, with roughly 629-640 for A, B, C, DRB1 and DQB1, 522 for DQA1, approximately 580 for DPA1, and some 440 for DPB1. Both class I and class II loci were covered by HLA typing, at four-digit resolution. Donor age, sex, ethnicity and CMV serostatus were compiled together with the repertoire data. To decide whether each TCR beta V gene segment behaved as functional or pseudogenic, an earlier analysis of some 580 of the donors relied on high-throughput TCR beta sequencing. Among about 390 genotyped donors of the cohort, an average of roughly 240,000 unique TCR beta nucleotide sequences were sequenced per donor, around 18% of them non-productive. Rather than drawing on any new phenotypic data, the later analysis identified candidate immune exposures from TCR beta sequences and the way those sequences occurred across donors. In a later analysis, previously published TCR beta repertoires from 500 to 750 donors were re-analyzed and high-resolution HLA genotyping was added so that TCR occurrence patterns could be studied. Using immunosequencing, the study profiled T cell repertoires from around 670 subjects and related those repertoires to cytomegalovirus serostatus. Roughly 290 gigabases of sequencing data and approximately 92 million unique TCR sequences made up an early release that covered approximately 650 HLA-typed donors. Summary of the overall study and its limitations: In a later analysis, HLA-associated TCR beta chains were found to be more clonally expanded and to have lower generation probabilities than equally common non-associated chains. In the study, around 160 TCR beta chains were listed as associated with cytomegalovirus. According to the authors, the approach could potentially be generalized to other disease states and immunological phenotypes. In a later analysis, most CMV-associated TCR beta chains were found to appear HLA-restricted, with HLA associations seemingly driven largely by CMV exposure. In a later analysis, 16,951 TCR beta sequences were associated with specific HLA alleles at a false discovery rate of 0.05. This cohort had only TCR beta chains sequenced, and the lack of alpha or paired-chain data limited which features could be detected. Compared with the roughly 700-donor mean, donors in an Asian-associated ancestry cluster had fewer N-insertions in productive TCRs, according to a later genetic analysis. The 87-base-pair reads could not distinguish some IMGT-functional V segments, including TRBV6-2 and TRBV6-3, so those segments were excluded. According to a later analysis, parvovirus B19, influenza, CMV and Epstein-Barr virus appeared linked to several top co-occurrence clusters. A cluster of highly shared sequence variants was judged likely to be a technical artifact of the sequencing pipeline. Cytomegalovirus status was reported to be diagnosed by the classifier with high specificity and sensitivity in both the original and validation cohorts. A further reported finding was that TCR beta sequences accurately predicted the HLA-A and HLA-B alleles for most subjects in the first cohort. In an earlier analysis of more than 500 of the donors, most TCR beta V segments appeared in productive rearrangements about 87% or about 30% of the time, broadly matching IMGT annotations. Because some donors lacked HLA typing at each locus, the association tests relied only on the typed subset. A few of the identified cytomegalovirus-associated TCR beta chains were confirmed in vitro to be specific for cytomegalovirus antigens. An association between a missense DCLRE1C variant and V-gene and J-gene trimming of TCR beta chains was found in a later genetic analysis and replicated in an independent cohort. Correlated functional status among segregating V segments might be attributable to linkage disequilibrium, but an unknown experimental factor could not be ruled out. A later analysis found that TCR association rates varied across HLA loci, with DRB1 alleles showing the most associated TCRs and HLA-C alleles the fewest. The presence/absence analyses assumed that sequencing depth was roughly uniform across donors, and that assumption may not be true. Across donors, most TCR sequences were observed very rarely, whereas some public TCRs were present in many individuals. Assigning TCR associations to individual alleles was difficult when HLA alleles, especially DR and DQ, strongly co-occurred. Because counts were too low, about 18 rarely observed V segments, including chromosome 9 orphons, were excluded from the earlier analysis of some 540 of the donors. The only immune exposure information available for the cohort was CMV serostatus.

From a lookup of the germline V gene (reference sequence), CDR1 and CDR2 are GTSNPN and SVGIG. V gives up 0 bases and J gives up 4 bases, and the segment between their germline ends measures 15 bases. The CDR3, from cysteine to phenylalanine, totals 15 residues. Here the CDR3 DNA is all that survives: 45 bases in frame from base 1. In total, approximately 690 healthy bone marrow donors made up the cohort. Cohort members were all nominally healthy when sampled, although unrecorded immune exposures were likely present. The donor tested CMV seropositive, placing the donor among the roughly 300 seropositive members of the cohort. Each donor provided a peripheral blood sample, and peripheral blood mononuclear cells were used for TCR beta sequencing. Genomic DNA was extracted from the blood cell samples with the Qiagen DNeasy Blood Extraction Kit. Library preparation used the immunoSEQ multiplex PCR assay. The multiplex PCR relied on a mix of 60 forward primers for TCR Vbeta segments and 13 reverse primers for TCR Jbeta segments. Amplification of the CDR3 region of rearranged TCR beta genes was performed with a multiplex PCR assay on genomic DNA. The amplified TCR beta libraries were sequenced on the Illumina HiSeq System as 87-base-pair reads. In the paper's pipeline: A later analysis tallied about 77 million unique TCR beta chains across the 700 or so repertoires, and some 10 million of those chains were shared by two or more donors. To remove PCR and sequencing errors, raw reads were error-corrected and collapsed into unique sequences using a nearest-neighbor algorithm that merged closely related sequences. CDR3 sequences were aligned to IMGT reference sequences to assign V, D and J gene segments. Each retained sequence needed at least a six-nucleotide match to both a V gene segment and a J gene segment. Rearrangements were called productive when the CDR3 lacked stop codons and stayed in frame with V and J; all others were non-productive. Following IMGT convention, CDR3 was defined as the stretch from the second conserved V-encoded cysteine to the conserved J-encoded phenylalanine. Sequences without an unambiguous match to a single V gene segment were excluded from the earlier analysis of about 630 of the donors. In an earlier analysis of a few hundred of the donors, a V segment was called functional when productive rearrangements were above 56.7%, and segregating when the standard deviation between donors exceeded 5%. A statistical classification framework was developed to diagnose cytomegalovirus status using the catalog of TCR beta chain sequences. In a later analysis, V and J genes were assigned by comparing TCR nucleotide sequences against IMGT/GENE-DB human TR gene sequences. The TCRdist pipeline was used in a later analysis to assign CDR3 sequences and most-parsimonious VDJ recombination scenarios. In a later analysis, every TCR beta chain was defined by the combination of its CDR3 amino acid sequence and its V-gene family, and reads without a unique V-gene family were dropped. As a way to deal with suspected cross-contamination and a sequencing artifact, a later analysis dropped over 550 nucleotide sequences that were highly shared and had low generation probability. For each public chain, a later analysis derived a clonal expansion index from normalized ranks of inferred template counts within each repertoire. In a later analysis, generation probabilities were computed with a VDJ recombination model fitted to out-of-frame rearrangements, and the resulting probabilities were checked against IGoR. In a later analysis, TCR-TCR, TCR-HLA and TCR-CMV co-occurrence was scored with hypergeometric tests, and a repertoire-size bias correction was applied to TCR pairs. A later analysis estimated false discovery rates by permuting HLA or CMV assignments 20 times. In a later analysis, co-occurring TCRs were grouped using DBSCAN, with TCRdist sequence similarity added in when clustering inside HLA-allele-positive subsets. For co-occurrence clustering, repertoires with fewer than 30,000 or more than 120,000 public chains were excluded, along with a handful of repertoires with anomalous nucleotide sharing. What TCRdb holds here is the immuneACCESS table cut down to in-frame rearrangements. Part of the clones is not present; checked against another copy, under half of the missing clones reflect an unresolved V gene, and the others are unexplained. V and J calls and clone size are given by that table; D and trimming were obtained from the DNA. The sample contains some 150,000 clones, about three fifths of them found a single time. The ten top clones hold about 7.1% of the sample.

This sequence uses TRBV30 and TRBJ1-1; the D gene assignment is ambiguous. This TCR was sampled from a woman aged 60-70 years in good health and CMV-seropositive. Material for sequencing was PBMCs. The bases read TGTGCCTGGAGTGTATCGGCGGTCTTTGGCACTGAAGCTTTCTTT. It translates to CAWSVSAVFGTEAFF.